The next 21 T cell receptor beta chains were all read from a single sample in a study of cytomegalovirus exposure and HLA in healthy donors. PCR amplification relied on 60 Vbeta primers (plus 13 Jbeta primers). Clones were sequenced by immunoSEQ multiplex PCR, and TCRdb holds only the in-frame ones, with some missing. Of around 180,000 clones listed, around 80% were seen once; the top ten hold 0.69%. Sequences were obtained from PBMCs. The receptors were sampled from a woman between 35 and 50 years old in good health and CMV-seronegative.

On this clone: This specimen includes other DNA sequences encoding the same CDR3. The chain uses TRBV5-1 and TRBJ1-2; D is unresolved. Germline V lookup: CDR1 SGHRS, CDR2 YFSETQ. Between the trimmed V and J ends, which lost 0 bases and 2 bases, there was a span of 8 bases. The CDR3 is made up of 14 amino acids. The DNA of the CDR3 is TGCGCCAGCAGCTTGGGGGAGATCAACTATGGCTACACCTTC. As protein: CASSLGEINYGYTF. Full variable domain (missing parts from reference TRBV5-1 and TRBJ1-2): KAGVTQTPRYLIKTRGQQVTLSCSPISGHRSVSWYQQTPGQGLQFLFEYFSETQRNKGNFPGRFSGRQFSNSRSEMNVSTLELGDSALYLCASSLGEINYGYTFGSGTRLTVV.

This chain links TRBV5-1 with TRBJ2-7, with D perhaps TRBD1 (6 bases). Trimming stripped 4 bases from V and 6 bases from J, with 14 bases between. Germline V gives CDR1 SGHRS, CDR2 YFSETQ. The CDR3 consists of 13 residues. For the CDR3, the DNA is TGCGCCAGCAGCCTTGGACAGTTTGGCGAGCAGTACTTC. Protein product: CASSLGQFGEQYF. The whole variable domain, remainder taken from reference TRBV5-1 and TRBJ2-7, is KAGVTQTPRYLIKTRGQQVTLSCSPISGHRSVSWYQQTPGQGLQFLFEYFSETQRNKGNFPGRFSGRQFSNSRSEMNVSTLELGDSALYLCASSLGQFGEQYFGPGTRLTVT.

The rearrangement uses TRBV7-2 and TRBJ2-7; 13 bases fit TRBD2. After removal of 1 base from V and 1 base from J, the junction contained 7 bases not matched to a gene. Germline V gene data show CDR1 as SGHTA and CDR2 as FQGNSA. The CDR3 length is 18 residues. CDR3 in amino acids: CASSLGGTSGVRSYEQYF. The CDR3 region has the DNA TGTGCCAGCAGCTTAGGGGGGACTAGCGGGGTAAGGTCCTACGAGCAGTACTTC.

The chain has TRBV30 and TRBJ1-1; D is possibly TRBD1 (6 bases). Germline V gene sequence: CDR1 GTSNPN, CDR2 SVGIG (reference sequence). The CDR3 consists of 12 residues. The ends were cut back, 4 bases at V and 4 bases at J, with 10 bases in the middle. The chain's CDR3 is CAWTQGVTEAFF. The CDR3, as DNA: TGTGCCTGGACACAGGGAGTCACTGAAGCTTTCTTT.

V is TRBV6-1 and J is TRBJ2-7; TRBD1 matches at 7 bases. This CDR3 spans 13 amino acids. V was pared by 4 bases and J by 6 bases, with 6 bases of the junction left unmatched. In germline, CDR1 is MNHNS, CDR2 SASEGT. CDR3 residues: CASSARTGGEQYF. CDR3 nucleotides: TGTGCCAGCAGTGCCCGGACAGGAGGCGAGCAGTACTTC.

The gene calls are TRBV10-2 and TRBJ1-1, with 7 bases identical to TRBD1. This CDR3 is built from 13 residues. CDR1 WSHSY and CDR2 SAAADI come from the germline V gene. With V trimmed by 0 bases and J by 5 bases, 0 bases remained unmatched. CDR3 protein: CASSESTGTEAFF. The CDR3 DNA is TGCGCCAGCAGTGAGTCGACAGGGACTGAAGCTTTCTTT.

The CDR3 reads CASRWGQGLPEAFF. CDR3 bases: TGTGCCAGTAGGTGGGGACAGGGGCTGCCTGAAGCTTTCTTT. The chain carries TRBV19 and TRBJ1-1, with TRBD1 identical over 10 bases. The CDR3 consists of 14 residues. Germline V gives CDR1 LNHDA, CDR2 SQIVND (reference sequence). Trimming at V came to 6 bases and at J to 6 bases, leaving 7 bases not matched to a gene.

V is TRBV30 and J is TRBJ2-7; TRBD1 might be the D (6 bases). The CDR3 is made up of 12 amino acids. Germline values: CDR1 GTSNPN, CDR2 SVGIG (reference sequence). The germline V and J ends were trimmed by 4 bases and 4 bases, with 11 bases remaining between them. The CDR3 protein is CAWTQGGYEQYF. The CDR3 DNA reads TGTGCCTGGACCCAAGGGGGATACGAGCAGTACTTC. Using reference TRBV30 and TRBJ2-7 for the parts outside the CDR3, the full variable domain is SQTIHQWPATLVQPVGSPLSLECTVEGTSNPNLYWYRQAAGRGLQLLFYSVGIGQISSEVPQNLSASRPQDRQFILSSKKLLLSDSGFYLCAWTQGGYEQYFGPGTRLTVT.

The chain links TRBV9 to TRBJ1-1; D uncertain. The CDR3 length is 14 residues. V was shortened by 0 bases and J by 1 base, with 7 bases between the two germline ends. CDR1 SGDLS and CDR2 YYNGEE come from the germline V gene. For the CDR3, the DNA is TGTGCCAGCAGCGTAGGGAGCCCGAACACTGAAGCTTTCTTT. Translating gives CASSVGSPNTEAFF.

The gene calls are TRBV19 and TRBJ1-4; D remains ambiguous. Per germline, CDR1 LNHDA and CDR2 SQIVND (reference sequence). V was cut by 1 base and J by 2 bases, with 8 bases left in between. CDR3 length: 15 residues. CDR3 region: CASSIGSGTNEKLFF. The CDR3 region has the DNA TGTGCCAGTAGTATAGGGTCGGGGACTAATGAAAAACTGTTTTTT.

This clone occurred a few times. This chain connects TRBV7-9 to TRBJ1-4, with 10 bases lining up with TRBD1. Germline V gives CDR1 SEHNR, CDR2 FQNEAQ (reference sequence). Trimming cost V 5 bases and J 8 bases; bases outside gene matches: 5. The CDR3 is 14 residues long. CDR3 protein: CASSRGQGLEKLFF. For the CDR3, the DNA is TGTGCCAGCAGCCGGGGACAGGGGTTGGAAAAACTGTTTTTT.

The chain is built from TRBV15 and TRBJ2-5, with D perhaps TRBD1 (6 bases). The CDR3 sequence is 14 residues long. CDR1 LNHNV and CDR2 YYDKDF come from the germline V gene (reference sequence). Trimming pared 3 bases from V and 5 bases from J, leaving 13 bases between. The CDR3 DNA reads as TGTGCCACCAGCAGCAACAGGGCAGGGGAGACCCAGTACTTC. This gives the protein CATSSNRAGETQYF.

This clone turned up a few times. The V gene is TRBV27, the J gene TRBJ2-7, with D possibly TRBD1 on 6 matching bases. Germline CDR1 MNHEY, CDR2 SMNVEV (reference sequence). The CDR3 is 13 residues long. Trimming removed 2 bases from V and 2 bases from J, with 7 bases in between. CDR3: CASSLAGAYEQYF. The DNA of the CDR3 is TGTGCCAGCAGTTTAGCAGGGGCCTACGAGCAGTACTTC.

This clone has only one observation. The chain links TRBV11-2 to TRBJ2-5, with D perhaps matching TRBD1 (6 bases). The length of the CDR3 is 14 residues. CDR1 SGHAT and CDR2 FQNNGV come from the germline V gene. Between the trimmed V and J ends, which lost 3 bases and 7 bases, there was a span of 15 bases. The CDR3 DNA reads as TGTGCCAGCAGCTTCAGAGGGGGTGGAGGGACCCAGTACTTC. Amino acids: CASSFRGGGGTQYF.

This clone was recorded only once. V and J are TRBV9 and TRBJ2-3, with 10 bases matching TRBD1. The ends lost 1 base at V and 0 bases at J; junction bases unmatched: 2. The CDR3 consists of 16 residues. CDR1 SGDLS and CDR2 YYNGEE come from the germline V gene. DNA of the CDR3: TGTGCCAGCAGCGTAAGACAGGGGGCAAGCACAGATACGCAGTATTTT. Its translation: CASSVRQGASTDTQYF.

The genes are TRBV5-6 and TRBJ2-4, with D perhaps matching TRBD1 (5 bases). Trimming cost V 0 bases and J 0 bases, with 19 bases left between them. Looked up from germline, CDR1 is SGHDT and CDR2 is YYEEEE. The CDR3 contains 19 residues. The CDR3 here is CASSLGRGRMELAKNIQYF. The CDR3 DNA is TGTGCCAGCAGCTTGGGAAGGGGAAGGATGGAATTAGCCAAAAACATTCAGTACTTC.

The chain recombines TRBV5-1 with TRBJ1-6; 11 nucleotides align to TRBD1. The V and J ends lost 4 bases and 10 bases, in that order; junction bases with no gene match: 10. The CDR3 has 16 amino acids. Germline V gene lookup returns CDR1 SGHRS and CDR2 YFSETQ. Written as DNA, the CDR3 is TGCGCCAGCAGCCAACCTGTCGGACAGGGGGCATCACCCCTCCACTTT. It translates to CASSQPVGQGASPLHF.

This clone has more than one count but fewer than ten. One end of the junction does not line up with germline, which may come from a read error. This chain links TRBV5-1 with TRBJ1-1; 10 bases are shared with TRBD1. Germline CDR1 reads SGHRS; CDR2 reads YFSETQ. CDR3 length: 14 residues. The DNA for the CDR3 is TGTGCCAGCAGCCCGACAGGGGGCGCAGGGGGCGCTTTCTTT. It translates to CASSPTGGAGGAFF.

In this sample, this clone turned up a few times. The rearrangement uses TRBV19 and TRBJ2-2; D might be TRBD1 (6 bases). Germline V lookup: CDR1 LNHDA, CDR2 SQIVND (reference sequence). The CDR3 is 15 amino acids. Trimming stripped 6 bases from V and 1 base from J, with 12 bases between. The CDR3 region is CASRGAGVNTGELFF. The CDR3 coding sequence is TGTGCCAGTAGGGGAGCAGGGGTGAACACCGGGGAGCTGTTTTTT.

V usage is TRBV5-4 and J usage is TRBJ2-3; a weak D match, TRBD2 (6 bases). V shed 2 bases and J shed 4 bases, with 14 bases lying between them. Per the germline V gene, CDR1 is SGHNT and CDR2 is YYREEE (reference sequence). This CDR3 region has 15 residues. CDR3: CASSFRRERSDTQYF. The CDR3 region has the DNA TGTGCCAGCAGCTTTCGCCGGGAGAGGTCAGATACGCAGTATTTT.

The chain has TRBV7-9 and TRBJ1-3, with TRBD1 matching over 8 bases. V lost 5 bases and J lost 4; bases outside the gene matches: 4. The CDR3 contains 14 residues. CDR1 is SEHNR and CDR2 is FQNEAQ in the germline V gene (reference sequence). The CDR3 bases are TGTGCCAGCAGCCCTGGGACAGGAGGAAACACCATATATTTT. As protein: CASSPGTGGNTIYF. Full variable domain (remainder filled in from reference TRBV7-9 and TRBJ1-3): DTGVSQNPRHKITKRGQNVTFRCDPISEHNRLYWYRQTLGQGPEFLTYFQNEAQLEKSRLLSDRFSAERPKGSFSTLEIQRTEQGDSAMYLCASSPGTGGNTIYFGEGSWLTVV.